This TCR beta chain is drawn from a study of memory CD4+ T cells and cytomegalovirus serostatus. Study overall: Of the healthy Belgian adults, 9 were CMV seropositive and about 24 seronegative.

The sort gate was single viable CD3+CD4+CD8-CD45RO+ cells for memory CD4+ T cells. Serostatus was set by detecting CMV pp150, pp28, p38, p52 IgG. Trimming cost V 5 bases and J 2 bases; bases outside gene matches: 3. The CDR3 is 14 residues long. In germline, CDR1 is SGHNT, CDR2 YENEEA. The data were produced by immunoSEQ multiplex PCR, yet TCRdb's version contains in-frame clones alone and is incomplete. The repertoire holds 40,000 to 50,000 clones, around four fifths seen once, with 0.9% to 1.5% in the top ten. Study-level points and caveats: Suggested: most of the CMV-linked TCR signature lies in CD4+ memory cells.

By sample fraction, this clone is medium-sized. Its target is not known. Input material: memory CD4+ T cells from blood. The origin of this receptor is an adult in good health and CMV-seropositive. The gene calls are TRBV11-3 and TRBJ2-3; 8 bases are shared with TRBD2. The CDR3 loop reads CASSLGGVTDTQYF. CDR3 coding DNA: TGTGCCAGCAGCCTCGGGGGGGTCACAGATACGCAGTATTTT.